This T cell receptor beta chain was sequenced in a study of T cell repertoires in cytomegalovirus infection. Looking at the study overall: Both a matching HLA type and CMV infection were indicated by public TCR beta signatures.

Each CDR3 protein gets one entry after TCRdb re-called the reads with MiXCR. The table shows under 850,000 distinct CDR3 sequences, with around 32% occurring only once. This clonotype was seen more than once but under ten times. The antigen remains unidentified. The study's findings and limits: Predominance within the ex vivo response was attributable to HLA-C-restricted CMV-specific TCR beta clonotypes.

Per the germline V gene, CDR1 is ENHRY and CDR2 is SYGVKD. The V gene lost 4 bases and the J gene lost 4 bases, with 8 bases spanning the gap. The CDR3 is made up of 12 amino acids. The clonotype comes from a human donor in good health (CMV status not recorded). Some clones in this sample may be carry-over from other donors' samples. The rearrangement joins TRBV10-3 to TRBJ2-7; D perhaps matches TRBD2 (6 bases). The sequenced sample was cultured PBMCs, obtained from culture after CMV antigen stimulation. In DNA, the CDR3 is TGTGCCATCAGTGGAGGGAGGTACGAGCAGTACTTC. It codes for CAISGGRYEQYF.